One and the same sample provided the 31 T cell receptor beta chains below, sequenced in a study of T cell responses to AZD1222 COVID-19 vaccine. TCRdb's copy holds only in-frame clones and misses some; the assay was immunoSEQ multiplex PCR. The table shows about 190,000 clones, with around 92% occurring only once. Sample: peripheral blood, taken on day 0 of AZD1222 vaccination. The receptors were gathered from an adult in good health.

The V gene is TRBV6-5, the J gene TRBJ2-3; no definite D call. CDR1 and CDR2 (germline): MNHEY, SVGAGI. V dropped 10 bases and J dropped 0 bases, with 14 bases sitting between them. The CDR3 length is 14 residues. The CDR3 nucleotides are TGTGCCATCCAGCAAGGGCGGAGCACAGATACGCAGTATTTT. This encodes CAIQQGRSTDTQYF.

CDR3: CASSHPLAGTYLYEQYF. CDR3 coding DNA: TGTGCCAGCAGCCACCCCCTAGCGGGGACCTACCTCTACGAGCAGTACTTC. The chain combines TRBV3-1 (or the pseudogene TRBV3-2) with TRBJ2-7; 9 bases map to TRBD2. The V gene end was trimmed by 3 bases and the J gene end by 3 bases; junction bases not matched to a gene: 12. The CDR3 length is 17 residues. From germline, CDR1 is LGHDT and CDR2 YNNKEL (reference sequence).

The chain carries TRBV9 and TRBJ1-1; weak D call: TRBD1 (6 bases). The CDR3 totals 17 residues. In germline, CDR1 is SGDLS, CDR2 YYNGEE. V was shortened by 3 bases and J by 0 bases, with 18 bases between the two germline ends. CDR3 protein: CASSESKQGPVNTEAFF. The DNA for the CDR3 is TGTGCCAGCAGCGAGTCGAAACAGGGTCCGGTGAACACTGAAGCTTTCTTT. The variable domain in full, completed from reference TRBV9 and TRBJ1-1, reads DSGVTQTPKHLITATGQRVTLRCSPRSGDLSVYWYQQSLDQGLQFLIQYYNGEERAKGNILERFSAQQFPDLHSELNLSSLELGDSALYFCASSESKQGPVNTEAFFGQGTRLTVV.

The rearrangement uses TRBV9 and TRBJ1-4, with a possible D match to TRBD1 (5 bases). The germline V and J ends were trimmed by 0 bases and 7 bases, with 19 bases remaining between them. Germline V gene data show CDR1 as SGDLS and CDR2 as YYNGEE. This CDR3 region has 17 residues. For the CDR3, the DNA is TGTGCCAGCAGCGTAGCGGGAGCGGGGGGTCAGAGTGAAAAACTGTTTTTT. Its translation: CASSVAGAGGQSEKLFF.

DNA for the CDR3: TGTGCCAGCAGCTTAGTCAGTTACAATGAGCAGTTCTTC. Amino acids: CASSLVSYNEQFF. The chain has TRBV7-9 and TRBJ2-1; D unclear. V dropped 1 base and J dropped 4 bases, with 5 bases sitting between them. CDR3 length: 13 amino acids. In germline, CDR1 is SEHNR, CDR2 FQNEAQ (reference sequence).

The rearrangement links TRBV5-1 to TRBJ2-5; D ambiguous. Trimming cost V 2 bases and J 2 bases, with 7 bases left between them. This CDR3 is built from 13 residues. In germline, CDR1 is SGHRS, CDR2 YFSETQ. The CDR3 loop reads CASSLSLQETQYF. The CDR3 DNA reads TGCGCCAGCAGCTTATCTCTACAAGAGACCCAGTACTTC.

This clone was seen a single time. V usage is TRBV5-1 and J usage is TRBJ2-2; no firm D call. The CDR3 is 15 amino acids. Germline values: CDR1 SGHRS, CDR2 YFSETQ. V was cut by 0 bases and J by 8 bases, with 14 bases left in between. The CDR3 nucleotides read TGCGCCAGCAGCTTGGGTAACGCAGGAGAAGGGGAGCTGTTTTTT. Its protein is CASSLGNAGEGELFF.

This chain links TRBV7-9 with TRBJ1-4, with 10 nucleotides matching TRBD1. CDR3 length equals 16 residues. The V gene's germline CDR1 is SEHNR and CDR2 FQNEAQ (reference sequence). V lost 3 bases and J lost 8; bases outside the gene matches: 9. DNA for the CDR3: TGTGCCAGCAGCTTCTACCATGGACAGGGGGAGGAAAAACTGTTTTTT. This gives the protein CASSFYHGQGEEKLFF.

CDR3 in DNA: TGTGCCAGCAGTTTGTATGGGGAAGCTTTCTTT. It encodes CASSLYGEAFF. The rearrangement links TRBV12-3 or TRBV12-4 to TRBJ1-1, with unresolved D. This CDR3 is 11 amino acids long. Trimming shortened V by 3 bases and J by 8 bases, and 7 bases separated the two germline ends.

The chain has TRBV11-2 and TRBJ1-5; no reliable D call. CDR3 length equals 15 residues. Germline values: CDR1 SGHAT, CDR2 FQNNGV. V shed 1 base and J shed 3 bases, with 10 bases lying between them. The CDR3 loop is CASSLGIAPNQPQHF. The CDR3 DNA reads TGTGCCAGCAGCTTAGGTATCGCCCCCAATCAGCCCCAGCATTTT.

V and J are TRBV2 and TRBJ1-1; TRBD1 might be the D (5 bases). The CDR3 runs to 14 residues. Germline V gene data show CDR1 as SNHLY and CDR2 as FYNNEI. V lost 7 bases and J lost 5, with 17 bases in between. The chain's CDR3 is CASKMDTRRTEAFF. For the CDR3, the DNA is TGTGCCAGCAAGATGGACACCCGAAGAACTGAAGCTTTCTTT. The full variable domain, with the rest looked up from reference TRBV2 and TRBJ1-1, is EPEVTQTPSHQVTQMGQEVILRCVPISNHLYFYWYRQILGQKVEFLVSFYNNEISEKSEIFDDQFSVERPDGSNFTLKIRSTKLEDSAMYFCASKMDTRRTEAFFGQGTRLTVV.

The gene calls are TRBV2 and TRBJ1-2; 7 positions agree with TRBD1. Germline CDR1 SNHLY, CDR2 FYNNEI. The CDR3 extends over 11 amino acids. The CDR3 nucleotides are TGTGCTGACACAGGGGTAGGTGGCTACACCTTC. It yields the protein CADTGVGGYTF.

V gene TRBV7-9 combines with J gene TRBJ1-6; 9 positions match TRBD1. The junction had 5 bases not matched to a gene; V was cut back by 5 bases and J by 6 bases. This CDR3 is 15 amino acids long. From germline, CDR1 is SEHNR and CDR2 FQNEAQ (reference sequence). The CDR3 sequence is CASSVYRGLNSPLHF. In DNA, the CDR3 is TGTGCCAGCAGCGTATACAGGGGGCTTAATTCACCCCTCCACTTT.

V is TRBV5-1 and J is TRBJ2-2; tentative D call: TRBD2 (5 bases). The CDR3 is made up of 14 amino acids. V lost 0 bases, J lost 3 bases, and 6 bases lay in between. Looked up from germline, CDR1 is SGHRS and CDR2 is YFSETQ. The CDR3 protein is CASSLGRDTGELFF. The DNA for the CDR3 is TGCGCCAGCAGCTTGGGGCGGGACACCGGGGAGCTGTTTTTT.

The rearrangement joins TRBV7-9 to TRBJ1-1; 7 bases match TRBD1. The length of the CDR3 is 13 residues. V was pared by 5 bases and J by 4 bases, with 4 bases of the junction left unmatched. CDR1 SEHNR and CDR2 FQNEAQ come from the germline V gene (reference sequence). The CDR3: CASSRTGATEAFF. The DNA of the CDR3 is TGTGCCAGCAGCCGAACAGGGGCCACTGAAGCTTTCTTT.

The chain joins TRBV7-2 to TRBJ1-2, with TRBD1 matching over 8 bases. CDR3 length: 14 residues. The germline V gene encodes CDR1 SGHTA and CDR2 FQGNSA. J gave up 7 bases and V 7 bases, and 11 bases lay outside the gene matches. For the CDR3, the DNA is TGTGCCAGCAACCCCGGACAGGGAGTAGCTGGCTACACCTTC. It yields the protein CASNPGQGVAGYTF.

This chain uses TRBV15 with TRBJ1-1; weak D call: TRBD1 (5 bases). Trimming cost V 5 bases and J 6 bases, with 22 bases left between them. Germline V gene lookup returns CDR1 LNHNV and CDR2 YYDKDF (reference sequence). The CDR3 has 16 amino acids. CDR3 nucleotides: TGTGCCACCAGCGGCCTAGGGTGGGGGGTAGGTTCTGAAGCTTTCTTT. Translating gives CATSGLGWGVGSEAFF.

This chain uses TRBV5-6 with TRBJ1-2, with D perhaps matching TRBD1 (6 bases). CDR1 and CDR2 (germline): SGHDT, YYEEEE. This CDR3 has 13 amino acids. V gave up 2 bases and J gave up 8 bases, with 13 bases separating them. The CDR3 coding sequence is TGTGCCAGCAGCTTCAGGGGAAGTAAGGGCTACACCTTC. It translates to CASSFRGSKGYTF.

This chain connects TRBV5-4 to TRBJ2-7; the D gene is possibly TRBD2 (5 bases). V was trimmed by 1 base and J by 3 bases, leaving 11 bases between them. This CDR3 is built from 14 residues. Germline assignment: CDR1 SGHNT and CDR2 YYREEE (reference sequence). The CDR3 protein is CASSLPGNHYEQYF. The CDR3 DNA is TGTGCCAGCAGCTTGCCGGGAAACCACTACGAGCAGTACTTC.

The CDR3 DNA reads as TGCGCCAGCAGCTTGATCAGGGTTCAGCCCCAGCATTTT. Amino acids: CASSLIRVQPQHF. J is TRBJ1-5 and V is TRBV5-1; TRBD1 is a possible D gene (5 bases). The CDR3 runs to 13 residues. The germline V gene has CDR1 SGHRS and CDR2 YFSETQ. Trimming took off 1 base at V and 6 bases at J, with 8 bases between the two ends.

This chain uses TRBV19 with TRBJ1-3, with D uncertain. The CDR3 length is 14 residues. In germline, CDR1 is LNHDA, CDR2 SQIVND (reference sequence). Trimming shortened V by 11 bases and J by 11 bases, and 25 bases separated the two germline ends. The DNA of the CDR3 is TGTGCCTCGAACCGGGCGTCACGTTATGACGCCATATATTTT. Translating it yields CASNRASRYDAIYF.

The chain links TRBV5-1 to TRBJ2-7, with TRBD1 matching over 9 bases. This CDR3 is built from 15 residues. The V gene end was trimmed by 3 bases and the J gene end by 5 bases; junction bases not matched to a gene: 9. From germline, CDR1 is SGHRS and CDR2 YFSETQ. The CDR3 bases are TGCGCCAGCAGCTCGTCCGGGGACAGGGTCCACGAGCAGTACTTC. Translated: CASSSSGDRVHEQYF.

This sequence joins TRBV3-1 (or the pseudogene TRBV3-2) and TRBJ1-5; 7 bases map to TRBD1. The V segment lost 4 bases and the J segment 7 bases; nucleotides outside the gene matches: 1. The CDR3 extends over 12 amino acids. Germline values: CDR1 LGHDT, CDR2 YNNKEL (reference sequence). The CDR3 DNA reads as TGTGCCAGCAGCCGACAGGGCCAGCCCCAGCATTTT. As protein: CASSRQGQPQHF.

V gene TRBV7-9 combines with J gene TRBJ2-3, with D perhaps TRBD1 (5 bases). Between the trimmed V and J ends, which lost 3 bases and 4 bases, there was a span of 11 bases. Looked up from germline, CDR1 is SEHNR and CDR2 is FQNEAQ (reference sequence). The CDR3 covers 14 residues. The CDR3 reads CASSLDKAADTQYF. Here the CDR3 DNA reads TGTGCCAGCAGCTTGGACAAAGCTGCAGATACGCAGTATTTT.

The CDR3 sequence: CAWSVDRAGGYTF. CDR3 sequence (DNA): TGTGCCTGGAGTGTAGACAGGGCCGGTGGCTACACCTTC. V is TRBV30 and J is TRBJ1-2; 7 nucleotides agree with TRBD1. V lost 0 bases to trimming and J lost 7 bases; unmatched junction nucleotides: 5. Germline CDR1 GTSNPN, CDR2 SVGIG (reference sequence). The CDR3 is 13 amino acids.

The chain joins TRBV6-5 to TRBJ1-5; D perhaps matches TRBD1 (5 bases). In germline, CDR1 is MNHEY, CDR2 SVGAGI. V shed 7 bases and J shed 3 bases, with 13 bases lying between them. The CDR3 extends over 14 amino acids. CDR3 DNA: TGTGCCAGCAAACAGGCTCCTCACAATCAGCCCCAGCATTTT. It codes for CASKQAPHNQPQHF.

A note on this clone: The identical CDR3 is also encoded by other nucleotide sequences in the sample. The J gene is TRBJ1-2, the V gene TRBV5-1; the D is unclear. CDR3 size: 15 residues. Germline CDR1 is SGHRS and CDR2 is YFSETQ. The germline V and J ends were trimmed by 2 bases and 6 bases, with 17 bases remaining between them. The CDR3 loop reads CASSLGGSRGNGYTF. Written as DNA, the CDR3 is TGCGCCAGCAGCTTAGGAGGGTCTAGAGGCAATGGCTACACCTTC. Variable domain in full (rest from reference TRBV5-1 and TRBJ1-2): KAGVTQTPRYLIKTRGQQVTLSCSPISGHRSVSWYQQTPGQGLQFLFEYFSETQRNKGNFPGRFSGRQFSNSRSEMNVSTLELGDSALYLCASSLGGSRGNGYTFGSGTRLTVV.

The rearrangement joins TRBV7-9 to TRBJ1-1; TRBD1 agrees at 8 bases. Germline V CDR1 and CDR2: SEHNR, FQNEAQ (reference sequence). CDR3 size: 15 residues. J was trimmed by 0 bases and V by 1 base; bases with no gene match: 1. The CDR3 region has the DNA TGTGCCAGCAGCTTAGGGACAGGGATGAACACTGAAGCTTTCTTT. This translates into CASSLGTGMNTEAFF.

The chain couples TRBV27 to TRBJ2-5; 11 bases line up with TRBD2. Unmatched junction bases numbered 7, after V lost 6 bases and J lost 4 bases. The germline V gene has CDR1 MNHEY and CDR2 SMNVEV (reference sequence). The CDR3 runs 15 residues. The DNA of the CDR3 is TGTGCCAGCAGAATAGCGGGGGGGCTGTCAGAGACCCAGTACTTC. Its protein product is CASRIAGGLSETQYF.

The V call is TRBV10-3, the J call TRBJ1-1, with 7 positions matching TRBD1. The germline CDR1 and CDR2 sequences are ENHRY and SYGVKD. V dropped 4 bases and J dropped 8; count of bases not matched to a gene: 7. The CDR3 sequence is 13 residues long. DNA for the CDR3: TGTGCCATCAGTGCAGGGACAGTGGGAGAAGCTTTCTTT. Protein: CAISAGTVGEAFF.

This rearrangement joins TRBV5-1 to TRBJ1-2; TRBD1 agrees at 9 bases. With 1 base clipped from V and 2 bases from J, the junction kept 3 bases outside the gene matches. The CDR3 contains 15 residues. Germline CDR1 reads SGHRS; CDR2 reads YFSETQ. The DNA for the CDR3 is TGCGCCAGCAGCTTGTGGGGACAGGGAAACTATGGCTACACCTTC. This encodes CASSLWGQGNYGYTF.